The rows below give T cell receptor beta chains drawn from one sample of a study of shared clonotypes between healthy human individuals. Some clones are missing from TCRdb's copy, which holds only in-frame ones; the method was immunoSEQ multiplex PCR. Of 2 million or so clones detected, 90% to 95% appear once; the ten largest clones hold 0.1% to 0.15%. Sequencing used naive CD4+ T cells sorted from blood. The receptors originated from a man younger than 35 in good health. Both conserved end residues are part of each CDR3. The D gene is left open where the match is weak. Some rows mark clone size as missing; the rest say once, few, many or name a class of expanded clone.

j_gene: TRBJ1-5
abundance: .
v_gene: TRBV30
d_gene: .
CDR3aa: CAWSSGYGQPQHF
CDR3nt: TGTGCCTGGAGTAGTGGGTATGGACAGCCCCAGCATTTT

j_gene: TRBJ2-7
abundance: .
v_gene: TRBV28
d_gene: .
CDR3aa: CASSRHTAGSYEQYF
CDR3nt: TGTGCCAGCAGCCGACATACCGCGGGTTCCTACGAGCAGTACTTC

j_gene: TRBJ2-1
abundance: .
v_gene: TRBV5-4
d_gene: .
CDR3aa: CASSQRQYNEQFF
CDR3nt: TGTGCCAGCAGCCAACGACAGTACAATGAGCAGTTCTTC

j_gene: TRBJ2-5
abundance: .
v_gene: TRBV11-2
d_gene: .
CDR3aa: CASSLAGSKQETQYF
CDR3nt: TGTGCCAGCAGCTTAGCTGGCAGCAAGCAAGAGACCCAGTACTTC

j_gene: TRBJ1-1
abundance: .
v_gene: TRBV6-1
d_gene: TRBD1
CDR3aa: CASRGQGATEAFF
CDR3nt: TGTGCCAGCAGAGGACAGGGGGCCACTGAAGCTTTCTTT

j_gene: TRBJ1-2
abundance: .
v_gene: TRBV6-1
d_gene: .
CDR3aa: CAIPPGESYGYTF
CDR3nt: TGTGCCATCCCACCTGGGGAGTCCTATGGCTACACCTTC

j_gene: TRBJ2-3
abundance: .
v_gene: TRBV9
d_gene: .
CDR3aa: CASSVRGSLGTDTQYF
CDR3nt: TGTGCCAGCAGCGTACGGGGGTCACTGGGCACAGATACGCAGTATTTT

j_gene: TRBJ1-1
abundance: .
v_gene: TRBV9
d_gene: TRBD1
CDR3aa: CASSRQGLGEAFF
CDR3nt: TGTGCCAGCAGCAGACAGGGACTGGGTGAAGCTTTCTTT

j_gene: TRBJ1-1
abundance: .
v_gene: TRBV29-1
d_gene: .
CDR3aa: CSGKRGTLSEAFF
CDR3nt: TGCAGTGGAAAAAGAGGGACCCTTTCTGAAGCTTTCTTT

j_gene: TRBJ2-5
abundance: .
v_gene: TRBV27
d_gene: TRBD2
CDR3aa: CASRLAGGGETQYF
CDR3nt: TGTGCCAGCAGGCTAGCGGGAGGCGGGGAGACCCAGTACTTC

j_gene: TRBJ2-2
abundance: once
v_gene: TRBV28
d_gene: .
CDR3aa: CASSSDTGTGELFF
CDR3nt: TGTGCCAGCAGTTCTGACACAGGCACCGGGGAGCTGTTTTTT

j_gene: TRBJ2-1
abundance: .
v_gene: TRBV5-4
d_gene: .
CDR3aa: CASSLIAGEQFF
CDR3nt: TGTGCCAGCAGCTTGATTGCCGGTGAGCAGTTCTTC

j_gene: TRBJ2-2
abundance: .
v_gene: TRBV5-4
d_gene: .
CDR3aa: CASSLGTQGNTGELFF
CDR3nt: TGTGCCAGCAGCTTGGGGACCCAGGGAAACACCGGGGAGCTGTTTTTT

j_gene: TRBJ1-6
abundance: .
v_gene: TRBV11-3
d_gene: TRBD1
CDR3aa: CASSQGDSYNSPLHF
CDR3nt: TGTGCCAGCAGCCAGGGGGACAGCTATAATTCACCCCTCCACTTT

j_gene: TRBJ2-3
abundance: .
v_gene: TRBV5-1
d_gene: .
CDR3aa: CASSWTDTQYF
CDR3nt: TGCGCCAGCAGCTGGACAGATACGCAGTATTTT

j_gene: TRBJ2-5
abundance: .
v_gene: TRBV7-2
d_gene: TRBD2
CDR3aa: CASSFDPRGDQYF
CDR3nt: TGTGCCAGCAGCTTCGACCCCCGGGGGGACCAGTACTTC

j_gene: TRBJ1-1
abundance: .
v_gene: TRBV11-2
d_gene: .
CDR3aa: CASSHSGATEAFF
CDR3nt: TGTGCCAGCAGCCACTCAGGGGCCACTGAAGCTTTCTTT

j_gene: TRBJ2-7
abundance: .
v_gene: TRBV18
d_gene: TRBD1
CDR3aa: CASSTGTGTYEQYF
CDR3nt: TGTGCCAGCTCAACCGGGACAGGGACCTACGAGCAGTACTTC

j_gene: TRBJ2-5
abundance: .
v_gene: TRBV6-1
d_gene: .
CDR3aa: CASGKWEPGETQYF
CDR3nt: TGTGCCAGTGGGAAGTGGGAGCCGGGGGAGACCCAGTACTTC

j_gene: TRBJ1-2
abundance: .
v_gene: TRBV6-5
d_gene: .
CDR3aa: CASSPTHRVDYGYTF
CDR3nt: TGTGCCAGCAGTCCTACCCACAGGGTGGACTATGGCTACACCTTC

j_gene: TRBJ2-6
abundance: once
v_gene: TRBV29-1
d_gene: TRBD1
CDR3aa: CSVGDRAGTGANVLTF
CDR3nt: TGCAGCGTGGGGGACAGGGCGGGAACTGGGGCCAACGTCCTGACTTTC

j_gene: TRBJ1-5
abundance: once
v_gene: TRBV5-5
d_gene: TRBD1
CDR3aa: CASSLEGTVSQPQHF
CDR3nt: TGTGCCAGCAGCTTGGAGGGGACAGTTAGTCAGCCCCAGCATTTT

j_gene: TRBJ1-5
abundance: .
v_gene: TRBV27
d_gene: TRBD1
CDR3aa: CASSDRGYSNQPQHF
CDR3nt: TGTGCCAGCAGTGACAGGGGTTATAGCAATCAGCCCCAGCATTTT

j_gene: TRBJ2-1
abundance: .
v_gene: TRBV4-1
d_gene: .
CDR3aa: CASSQEPVNEQFF
CDR3nt: TGCGCCAGCAGCCAAGAACCGGTAAATGAGCAGTTCTTC

j_gene: TRBJ1-6
abundance: few
v_gene: TRBV28
d_gene: .
CDR3aa: CASSSGGYNSPLHF
CDR3nt: TGTGCCAGCAGTTCTGGTGGGTATAATTCACCCCTCCACTTT

j_gene: TRBJ2-1
abundance: .
v_gene: TRBV5-4
d_gene: TRBD2
CDR3aa: CASSLGLTSGSSYNEQFF
CDR3nt: TGTGCCAGCAGCTTAGGGTTGACTAGCGGAAGCTCCTACAATGAGCAGTTCTTC

j_gene: TRBJ1-1
abundance: once
v_gene: TRBV10-1
d_gene: .
CDR3aa: CASSESNMNTEAFF
CDR3nt: TGCGCCAGCAGTGAGTCGAACATGAACACTGAAGCTTTCTTT

j_gene: TRBJ1-3
abundance: .
v_gene: TRBV20-1
d_gene: .
CDR3aa: CSAQSDTIYF
CDR3nt: TGCAGTGCCCAGTCGGACACCATATATTTT

j_gene: TRBJ1-6
abundance: .
v_gene: TRBV5-4
d_gene: .
CDR3aa: CASSLGVSNSPLHF
CDR3nt: TGTGCCAGCAGCTTGGGGGTTAGCAATTCACCCCTCCACTTT

j_gene: TRBJ2-5
abundance: .
v_gene: TRBV2
d_gene: .
CDR3aa: CASTQAWIQETQYF
CDR3nt: TGTGCCAGCACCCAGGCTTGGATTCAAGAGACCCAGTACTTC

j_gene: TRBJ1-1
abundance: .
v_gene: TRBV4-1
d_gene: .
CDR3aa: CASSLPDRPNTEAFF
CDR3nt: TGCGCCAGCAGCCTACCTGACAGACCGAACACTGAAGCTTTCTTT

j_gene: TRBJ2-2
abundance: .
v_gene: TRBV6-1
d_gene: .
CDR3aa: CASSSRYTGELFF
CDR3nt: TGTGCCAGCAGCAGCAGGTACACCGGGGAGCTGTTTTTT

j_gene: TRBJ1-2
abundance: .
v_gene: TRBV11-2
d_gene: .
CDR3aa: CASSRYGSYGYTF
CDR3nt: TGTGCCAGCAGCCGTTACGGATCCTATGGCTACACCTTC

j_gene: TRBJ1-5
abundance: .
v_gene: TRBV5-6
d_gene: .
CDR3aa: CASSRGQNQPQHF
CDR3nt: TGTGCCAGCAGCCGGGGGCAGAATCAGCCCCAGCATTTT

j_gene: TRBJ2-5
abundance: .
v_gene: TRBV7-9
d_gene: TRBD2
CDR3aa: CASSLTGTSGAYQETQYF
CDR3nt: TGTGCCAGCAGCTTAACGGGGACTAGCGGAGCGTACCAAGAGACCCAGTACTTC

j_gene: TRBJ1-2
abundance: .
v_gene: TRBV11-2
d_gene: TRBD1
CDR3aa: CASSRGDSPYENYGYTF
CDR3nt: TGTGCCAGCAGCCGAGGGGACAGTCCTTACGAGAACTATGGCTACACCTTC

j_gene: TRBJ1-1
abundance: .
v_gene: TRBV30
d_gene: .
CDR3aa: CAWSATNEAFF
CDR3nt: TGTGCCTGGAGTGCCACGAATGAAGCTTTCTTT

j_gene: TRBJ1-3
abundance: .
v_gene: TRBV30
d_gene: .
CDR3aa: CAWIFPGLSGNTIYF
CDR3nt: TGTGCCTGGATCTTCCCAGGACTGAGTGGAAACACCATATATTTT

j_gene: TRBJ1-2
abundance: few
v_gene: TRBV6-1
d_gene: TRBD1
CDR3aa: CASSERWSQGAAHTNYGYTF
CDR3nt: TGTGCCAGCAGTGAACGGTGGTCCCAGGGGGCTGCTCACACTAACTATGGCTACACCTTC

j_gene: TRBJ2-7
abundance: .
v_gene: TRBV28
d_gene: .
CDR3aa: CASSSPGGGYEQYF
CDR3nt: TGTGCCAGCAGTTCCCCCGGGGGTGGCTACGAGCAGTACTTC

j_gene: TRBJ2-7
abundance: .
v_gene: TRBV25-1
d_gene: .
CDR3aa: CASSLGGTGYSSYEQYF
CDR3nt: TGTGCCAGCAGTTTAGGTGGTACAGGCTATAGCTCCTACGAGCAGTACTTC

j_gene: TRBJ2-3
abundance: .
v_gene: TRBV7-2
d_gene: TRBD1
CDR3aa: CASSLGPTGTTDTQYF
CDR3nt: TGTGCCAGCAGCTTGGGTCCGACAGGGACGACAGATACGCAGTATTTT

j_gene: TRBJ2-1
abundance: .
v_gene: TRBV11-3
d_gene: .
CDR3aa: CASSSEANSYNEQFF
CDR3nt: TGTGCCAGCAGCTCCGAAGCGAATTCCTACAATGAGCAGTTCTTC

j_gene: TRBJ1-4
abundance: .
v_gene: TRBV5-5
d_gene: .
CDR3aa: CASSLAAREKLFF
CDR3nt: TGTGCCAGCAGCTTGGCTGCCCGGGAAAAACTGTTTTTT

j_gene: TRBJ1-1
abundance: .
v_gene: TRBV6-5
d_gene: .
CDR3aa: CASTQGVTLNTEAFF
CDR3nt: TGTGCCAGCACCCAAGGGGTGACCCTGAACACTGAAGCTTTCTTT